This TCR beta chain appears in the sequencing data of a study of control samples from healthy donors and cancer patients. The repertoire was sequenced with immunoSEQ multiplex PCR; TCRdb's copy has only in-frame clones and lacks some. The sample has 100,000 to 120,000 clones, approximately 82% seen once. This CDR3 is 15 amino acids long. Unmatched junction bases numbered 3, after V lost 0 bases and J lost 4 bases. The V gene's germline CDR1 is MNHEY and CDR2 SVGAGI. The chain is built from TRBV6-5 and TRBJ2-1, with TRBD2 matching 7 bases. This TCR was recovered from a man younger than 35 in good health. The sequencing sample was made of blood. In DNA, the CDR3 is TGTGCCAGCAGTTACTCGGGACTACCTTACAATGAGCAGTTCTTC. Its translation: CASSYSGLPYNEQFF.